This T cell receptor (beta chain) is drawn from a study of T cells after posttransplantation cyclophosphamide. Clones were read by immunoSEQ multiplex PCR, and TCRdb kept only the in-frame ones, dropping some. Here the sample spans about 53,000 clones, about 82% being singletons. In the case of this clone: The antigen remains unidentified.

The CDR3 has 13 amino acids. V shed 8 bases and J shed 7 bases, with 15 bases lying between them. Per germline, CDR1 SGHNT and CDR2 YENEEA. Study-wide results and caveats: Blood and skin or GI T cell repertoires showed limited TRB overlap. Donor-recipient repertoire similarity was low at 1-2 months, rising over year one. TRB clonality was highly associated with recipient CMV seropositivity and reactivation.

Sequenced input: PBMCs. The receptor comes from a man aged 30 to 45 with a blood cancer, CMV-positive, and with a related stem cell donor. The chain couples TRBV11-3 to TRBJ2-1; tentatively, D is TRBD2 (5 bases). CDR3 sequence (DNA): TGTGCCAGCGAAGGCGCGCGGGTGAATGAGCAGTTCTTC. This codes for CASEGARVNEQFF.